A single sample gave rise to the 10 T cell receptor beta chains below, sequenced in a study of tumor-infiltrating lymphocytes in primary liver carcinoma. From roughly 21-30 mg of unsorted bulk tissue, DNA and RNA were co-extracted together. Starting from 500 ng of total RNA, TCR beta cDNA was produced with a primer in the constant region. What produced the TCR beta libraries was three nested multiplex PCR rounds using slightly modified ARM-PCR. Two initial PCR rounds of roughly 10 cycles each paired TRBV1-TRBV30 forward primers with a C-beta reverse primer. A single record per CDR3 protein comes from TCRdb applying MiXCR to the multiplex PCR reads. The sample holds about 100,000 distinct CDR3 sequences, more than 65% seen once. Sequencing was carried out using liver tumor tissue from sampling region 2. Documented subset: tumor region T2, inferior pole. Source of these receptors: a woman aged 55-75 years with primary liver carcinoma and hepatitis B virus infection.

Of note for this clonotype: Relative to the germline gene, one junction end is altered; a read error may explain this. The V gene is TRBV11-1, the J gene TRBJ2-3, with 7 nucleotides matching TRBD2. Germline-derived CDR1 and CDR2 are SGHAT and FQDESV (reference sequence). This CDR3 has 14 residues. The CDR3 loop is CVSSLGQRAGESHF. CDR3 DNA: TGTGTCAGCAGCTTAGGGCAGCGTGCGGGAGAGTCTCACTTT.

A word on this clonotype: One end of the junction does not line up with germline, which may come from a read error. The genes are TRBV7-6 and TRBJ1-1; D is unresolved. In germline, CDR1 is SGHVS, CDR2 FNYEAQ. This CDR3 is built from 14 residues. The CDR3 spells CTSSPVDMNTEAFF. The DNA for the CDR3 is TGTACCAGCAGCCCCGTTGACATGAACACTGAAGCTTTCTTT.

This clonotype was recorded many times. This rearrangement joins TRBV6-1 to TRBJ1-2; 7 positions agree with TRBD1. J lost 4 bases, V lost 3 bases, and 11 bases had no gene match. CDR3 length: 16 residues. CDR1 MNHNS and CDR2 SASEGT come from the germline V gene. For the CDR3, the DNA is TGTGCCAGCAGTGACCGGTGGACAGGAAGGGCCTATGGCTACACCTTC. The encoded protein is CASSDRWTGRAYGYTF.

Turning to this clonotype: The junction differs from germline at one of its ends, possibly a read error. V and J are TRBV5-1 and TRBJ2-3; tentatively, D is TRBD1 (7 bases). Germline V CDR1 and CDR2: SGHRS, YFSETQ. The length of the CDR3 is 16 residues. The CDR3: CASSPGAGGQRDKQYF. The CDR3 DNA follows: TGCGCCAGCAGCCCGGGGGCAGGGGGGCAACGGGATAAGCAGTATTTT.

This clonotype was seen a few times. A much larger clonotype is one base distant, so this may be a read error. The CDR3 carries no conserved terminal phenylalanine or tryptophan, so it likely arises from a read error. The chain recombines TRBV4-1 with TRBJ2-2; 8 nucleotides align to TRBD2. Per germline, CDR1 MGHRA and CDR2 YSYEKL. The CDR3 covers 17 residues. Trimming removed 6 bases from V and 7 bases from J; junction bases left unmatched: 16. For the CDR3, the DNA is TGCGCCAGCAGATCAGTCGTACGGGAGGGCCATAGCGGGGAGCTGTTTTAT. It yields the protein CASRSVVREGHSGELFY.

This clonotype was found a few times. A much larger clone differs from this one at a single base, so this may be a read error. V gene TRBV29-1 combines with J gene TRBJ2-5; unclear D gene. The germline gives CDR1 SQVTM, CDR2 ANQGSEA. The CDR3 spans 12 residues. In nucleotides, the CDR3 is TGCAGCGCCCCCCCGGACCAAGATACCCAGTACTTC. Its translation: CSAPPDQDTQYF.

This clonotype has a count of ten or more. The chain has TRBV5-1 and TRBJ2-3; D remains ambiguous. V was pared by 0 bases and J by 2 bases, with 10 bases between. CDR3 length equals 15 residues. Germline V CDR1 and CDR2: SGHRS, YFSETQ. The CDR3 sequence: CASSLEGRITDTQYF. Written as DNA, the CDR3 is TGCGCCAGCAGCTTGGAAGGCAGGATCACAGATACGCAGTATTTT.

The chain combines TRBV19 with TRBJ2-7; 12 bases map to TRBD2. The trim removed 7 bases at V and 0 bases at J, leaving 1 base unmatched. Germline V CDR1 and CDR2: LNHDA, SQIVND (reference sequence). This CDR3 spans 14 amino acids. CDR3 sequence reads: CASKTSGSSYEQYF. The CDR3 region has the DNA TGTGCCAGTAAGACTAGCGGGAGCTCCTACGAGCAGTACTTC.

This clonotype was seen more than once but under ten times. The chain couples TRBV28 to TRBJ1-5, with 7 bases lining up with TRBD1. V lost 4 bases to trimming and J lost 5 bases; unmatched junction nucleotides: 5. The germline CDR1 and CDR2 sequences are MDHEN and SYDVKM. This CDR3 is built from 14 residues. This CDR3 is CASSSGGIDQPQHF. CDR3 coding DNA: TGTGCCAGCAGTTCAGGGGGGATCGATCAGCCCCAGCATTTT. Variable domain in full (rest from reference TRBV28 and TRBJ1-5): DVKVTQSSRYLVKRTGEKVFLECVQDMDHENMFWYRQDPGLGLRLIYFSYDVKMKEKGDIPEGYSVSREKKERFSLILESASTNQTSMYLCASSSGGIDQPQHFGDGTRLSIL.

A note on this clonotype: Germline is not matched at one junction end, which may reflect a read error. The chain joins TRBV11-2 to TRBJ1-6; no clear D gene. The CDR3 is 13 residues long. The germline CDR1 and CDR2 sequences are SGHAT and FQNNGV. The CDR3 nucleotides read TGTGCCAGTAGCTTAGATCCAAATTCACTCCTCCACTTT. Translation gives CASSLDPNSLLHF.